Listed below are T cell receptor beta chains from one sample, sequenced in a study of OX40 agonist ivuxolimab in advanced cancers. Clones were read by immunoSEQ multiplex PCR, and TCRdb kept only the in-frame ones, dropping some. Counted here are more than 20,000 clones, around four fifths occurring once; the ten biggest clones make up approximately 35%. Sequencing was performed on CD4+ or CD8+ T cells sorted from blood, taken in a trial of the OX40 agonist ivuxolimab. The receptors stem from an adult with an advanced solid tumor such as melanoma, head and neck, liver or kidney cancer. The CDR3 runs from the conserved cysteine through the conserved F or W. Clone sizes are given selectively: once, few, many, or a class where the clone is expanded.

abundance	j_gene	v_gene	CDR3aa
few	TRBJ1-3	TRBV30	CAFPQGPSGNTIYF
-	TRBJ2-1	TRBV6-1	CASSEAAGGGNNEQFF
-	TRBJ2-7	TRBV2	CASKAYEQYF
-	TRBJ2-2	TRBV5-6	CASSPTTNTGELFF
-	TRBJ2-7	TRBV9	CASSAGGYEQYF
-	TRBJ2-7	TRBV28	CASSFFALSYEQYF
-	TRBJ2-7	TRBV5-6	CASSHGVAGAYEQYF
once	TRBJ2-1	TRBV28	CASSYDKRGMEDEQFF
few	TRBJ2-7	TRBV13	CASSLRLAVNSYEQYF
-	TRBJ2-5	TRBV30	CAWSGLAGGPPQETQYF
-	TRBJ2-7	TRBV27	CASSPLDLTYEQYF
-	TRBJ1-4	TRBV30	CAWSLLREKLFF
-	TRBJ1-5	TRBV28	CASSLDSYSNQPQHF
-	TRBJ2-3	TRBV29-1	CSVEGASGNTDTQYF
-	TRBJ2-5	TRBV7-9	CASSFRDF
-	TRBJ1-5	TRBV2	CASSEAGVGNQPQHF
-	TRBJ2-1	TRBV6-5	CASSWDSAYNEQFF
-	TRBJ2-7	TRBV5-6	CASSLITYYEQYF
-	TRBJ2-3	TRBV10-1	CASSEEGLPRDTQYF
-	TRBJ1-1	TRBV4-1	CASSPGQGTMNTEAFF
-	TRBJ2-1	TRBV9	CASSVEATYNEQFF
-	TRBJ2-2	TRBV4-1	CASSQDSGSGELFF
-	TRBJ2-5	TRBV6-5	CASSPVGPQETQYF
-	TRBJ2-1	TRBV11-3	CASSFVGRDDEQFF
-	TRBJ2-2	TRBV30	CAWSGGTSGTVAGELFF
once	TRBJ2-1	TRBV27	CASSLGVPGRAYNEQFF
once	TRBJ2-7	TRBV29-1	CSVESGDRVYEQYF
-	TRBJ2-3	TRBV28	CASSGLAGWGADTQYF
-	TRBJ2-7	TRBV5-1	CASSEGTGGYEQYF
-	TRBJ2-3	TRBV15	CATSADYSGTDTQYF
-	TRBJ2-5	TRBV4-1	CASSHKAGGGETQYF
-	TRBJ2-7	TRBV7-9	CASSLVLGPPYEQYF
-	TRBJ2-7	TRBV19	CASSSDRTYEQYF
-	TRBJ1-4	TRBV2	CASSEKDGQWSEKLFF
-	TRBJ1-3	TRBV12-5	CARSAGAHSGNTIYF
-	TRBJ2-1	TRBV10-1	CASTGRASSYNEQFF
-	TRBJ2-5	TRBV15	CATSRDSGETQYF
-	TRBJ2-2	TRBV7-9	CASSAPAGTGELFF
-	TRBJ1-2	TRBV27	CASSLGSTNYGYTF